This entry concerns a single T cell receptor beta chain. Its recognized antigen is unknown. There are no base qualities to consult, and no much larger clone falls within one base. These data are taken from a study of cytomegalovirus exposure and HLA in healthy donors (dated by TCRdb to about 2017). Study-level background: An earlier analysis of roughly 570 of the donors reported 276 Gb of sequence data and around 110 million unique TCR beta sequences obtained from some 170 million T cells. A later analysis re-examined previously published TCR beta repertoires from 610 or so donors and added high-resolution HLA genotyping to investigate patterns of TCR occurrence. Donor age, sex, ethnicity and CMV serostatus were compiled alongside the repertoire data. HLA typing included class I and class II loci at four-digit resolution. High-throughput TCR immunosequencing, statistical association of individual TCRs with disease status, and machine learning were combined to predict cytomegalovirus infection status. Several DR-DQ haplotypes were handled as single units for association and clustering because linkage in the cohort was strong. The study was designed to test whether signatures of past pathogen exposure could be identified by cataloging public T cell receptors. An early release that covered around 590 HLA-typed donors contained 250 to 350 gigabases of sequencing data and about 84 million unique TCR sequences. All discovery cohort repertoires had been generated on a single sequencing platform. In addition to the first cohort of 666 subjects, a separate validation cohort of 120 different subjects was used. The later analysis used no new phenotypic data to find candidate immune exposures, relying instead on TCR beta sequences and their occurrence across donors. A later genetic analysis used genome-wide SNP genotypes for about 60% of the 666 donors, treating that subset as a discovery cohort. Across approximately 400 genotyped donors of the cohort, an average of about 250,000 unique TCR beta nucleotide sequences per donor were sequenced, and around 20% of those sequences were non-productive. The study profiled the T cell repertoires of hundreds of subjects by immunosequencing and related them to cytomegalovirus serostatus. The number of typed donors differed by locus: roughly 629-640 for A, B, C, DRB1 and DQB1; 500 to 550 for DQA1; 606 for DPA1; and about 450 for DPB1. An earlier analysis of around 640 of the donors used high-throughput TCR beta sequencing to judge whether each TCR beta V gene segment behaved as functional or pseudogenic. Of the roughly 420 genotyped donors, approximately 80% were placed in the genetic ancestry cluster associated with self-reported Caucasian donors. Overall study outcomes, separate from this receptor: This cohort had only TCR beta chains sequenced, and the lack of alpha or paired-chain data limited which features could be detected. When HLA alleles, especially DR and DQ, strongly co-occurred, attributing TCR associations to individual alleles was difficult. In an earlier analysis of 587 of the donors, most TCR beta V segments appeared in productive rearrangements about 90% or about 30% of the time, broadly matching IMGT annotations. Sequencing depth was assumed to be roughly uniform across donors in the presence/absence analyses, though that assumption may not hold. An association between a missense DCLRE1C variant and V-gene and J-gene trimming of TCR beta chains was found in a later genetic analysis and replicated in an independent cohort. The authors suggested that the approach could potentially be generalized to other disease states and immunological phenotypes. In a later analysis, 16,951 TCR beta sequences were associated with specific HLA alleles at a false discovery rate of 0.05. Because counts were too low, around 17 rarely observed V segments, including chromosome 9 orphons, were left out of the earlier analysis of about 620 of the donors. A later analysis found that most CMV-associated TCR beta chains appeared HLA-restricted, with HLA associations seemingly driven largely by CMV exposure. While some public TCRs were present in many individuals, most TCR sequences turned up only very rarely across donors. Linkage disequilibrium might explain the correlated functional status among segregating V segments, but an unknown experimental factor could not be ruled out. In a later analysis, several top co-occurrence clusters were reported to appear linked to parvovirus B19, influenza, CMV and Epstein-Barr virus. A few of the identified cytomegalovirus-associated TCR beta chains were confirmed in vitro to be specific for cytomegalovirus antigens. The 87-base-pair reads could not distinguish some IMGT-functional V segments, including TRBV6-2 and TRBV6-3, so those segments were excluded. In a later analysis, TCR association rates were found to vary across HLA loci, with the most associated TCRs seen for DRB1 alleles and the fewest for HLA-C alleles. In both the original and validation cohorts, the classifier was reported to diagnose cytomegalovirus status with high specificity and sensitivity. In a later analysis, HLA-associated TCR beta chains were found to be more clonally expanded and to have lower generation probabilities than equally common non-associated chains. A cluster of highly shared sequence variants was judged likely to represent a technical artifact of the sequencing pipeline. For the cohort, immune exposure information was limited to CMV serostatus. In the study, approximately 160 TCR beta chains were listed as associated with cytomegalovirus. A further reported finding was that TCR beta sequences accurately predicted the HLA-A and HLA-B alleles for most subjects in the first cohort. HLA typing was unavailable for some donors at each locus, so association tests used only the typed subset. In a later genetic analysis, fewer N-insertions in productive TCRs were reported among donors in an Asian-associated ancestry cluster than the roughly 700-donor mean.

The cohort consisted of fewer than 700 healthy bone marrow donors. At the time of sampling, all cohort members were nominally healthy, though unrecorded immune exposures were likely present. The donor tested CMV seronegative and was one of the 352 seronegative cohort members. Every donor gave a peripheral blood sample, and the peripheral blood mononuclear cells from that sample were used for TCR beta sequencing. Genomic DNA was extracted from the blood cell samples with the Qiagen DNeasy Blood Extraction Kit. The library was made by the immunoSEQ multiplex PCR assay. For the multiplex PCR, a mixture combining 60 forward primers for TCR Vbeta segments and 13 reverse primers for TCR Jbeta segments was used. A multiplex PCR assay on genomic DNA amplified the CDR3 region of rearranged TCR beta genes. Amplified TCR beta libraries were sequenced as 87-base-pair reads on the Illumina HiSeq System. The source study handled its data this way. Across the roughly 670 repertoires, a later analysis counted 78 million or so unique TCR beta chains, around 11 million of which were shared by at least two donors. A nearest-neighbor algorithm error-corrected the raw reads and collapsed the reads into unique sequences, merging closely related sequences to remove PCR and sequencing errors. CDR3 sequences were aligned to IMGT reference sequences to assign V, D and J gene segments. For a sequence to be retained, at least a six-nucleotide match to both a V gene segment and a J gene segment was required. A rearrangement was called productive if the CDR3 had no stop codons and remained in frame with V and J, and every other rearrangement was called non-productive. CDR3 was defined by IMGT convention, running from the second conserved V-encoded cysteine to the conserved J-encoded phenylalanine. Sequences without an unambiguous match to a single V gene segment were excluded from the earlier analysis of a few hundred of the donors. In an earlier analysis of 450 to 700 of the donors, V segments were called functional above 56.7% productive rearrangements and were called segregating when the between-donor standard deviation exceeded 5%. A statistical classification framework was developed to diagnose cytomegalovirus status using the catalog of TCR beta chain sequences. In a later analysis, V and J genes were assigned by comparing TCR nucleotide sequences against IMGT/GENE-DB human TR gene sequences. In a later analysis, CDR3 sequences and most-parsimonious VDJ recombination scenarios were assigned using the TCRdist pipeline. In a later analysis, each TCR beta chain was defined by its CDR3 amino acid sequence together with its V-gene family, and reads without a unique V-gene family were excluded. In a later analysis, approximately 640 highly shared, low-generation-probability nucleotide sequences were removed to address suspected cross-contamination and a sequencing artifact. In a later analysis, a clonal expansion index was calculated for each public chain from normalized within-repertoire ranks of inferred template counts. A later analysis computed generation probabilities with a VDJ recombination model fitted to out-of-frame rearrangements, and checked the results against IGoR. In a later analysis, hypergeometric tests were used to score TCR-TCR, TCR-HLA and TCR-CMV co-occurrence, with a repertoire-size bias correction applied to TCR pairs. In a later analysis, false discovery rates were estimated by permuting HLA or CMV assignments 20 times. In a later analysis, co-occurring TCRs were grouped with DBSCAN, and TCRdist sequence similarity was added when clustering was performed within HLA-allele-positive subsets. Repertoires with fewer than 30,000 or more than 120,000 public chains, plus five repertoires with anomalous nucleotide sharing, were excluded from co-occurrence clustering. TCRdb holds this immuneACCESS table with in-frame rearrangements only. Some clones are missing; in checked studies, unresolved V genes explain under half, and the rest has no known cause. Clonal size and the V and J genes are those of that table, whereas D and trimming came from the DNA. This sample has 200,000 to 250,000 clones in its table, and 82% of those were observed once. Of the sample, about 3% is held by the ten largest clones.

The CDR3 runs 13 residues from the cysteine to the phenylalanine. Only CDR3 DNA is held: 39 bases, read in frame from base 1. V trim: 5 bases; J trim: 7 bases; unmatched bases: 9. The germline V gene (reference sequence) yields GTSNPN for CDR1 and SVGIG for CDR2. This clonotype originated in a woman in her forties in good health and CMV-seronegative. Sequenced material: PBMCs. The V and J segments used are TRBV30 and TRBJ2-5, with 8 bases aligning to TRBD2. The CDR3 is CAWEGTRVGTQYF. The DNA sequence follows: TGTGCCTGGGAGGGGACTAGGGTGGGGACCCAGTACTTC.